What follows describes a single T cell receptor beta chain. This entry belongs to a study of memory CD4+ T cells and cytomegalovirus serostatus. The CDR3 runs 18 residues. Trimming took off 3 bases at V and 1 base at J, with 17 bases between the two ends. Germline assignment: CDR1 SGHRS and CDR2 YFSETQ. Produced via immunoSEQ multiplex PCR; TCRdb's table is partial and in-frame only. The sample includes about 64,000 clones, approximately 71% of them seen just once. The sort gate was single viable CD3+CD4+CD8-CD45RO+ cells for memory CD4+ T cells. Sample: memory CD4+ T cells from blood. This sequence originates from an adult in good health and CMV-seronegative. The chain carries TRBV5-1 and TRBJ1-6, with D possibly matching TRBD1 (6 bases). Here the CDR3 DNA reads TGCGCCAGCAGCTCAGAATTCACAGGGAGATCCTATAATTCACCCCTCCACTTT. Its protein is CASSSEFTGRSYNSPLHF.